Described below is a single TCR beta chain sequence and its context. Its antigen remains unidentified. The data derive from a study of cytomegalovirus exposure and HLA in healthy donors. Overall study results and limits: TCR beta sequences reportedly predicted the HLA-A and HLA-B alleles of most subjects accurately. Among donors in an Asian-associated ancestry cluster, a later analysis reportedly found fewer N-insertions than the approximately 700-donor mean. According to a later analysis, most TCR beta chains associated with CMV appeared HLA-restricted.

The PCR contained 60 Vbeta and 13 Jbeta primers. Sequenced by immunoSEQ multiplex PCR; TCRdb stores in-frame clones only, minus some. This table holds around 150,000 clones, approximately 86% found once. Trimming removed 3 bases from V and 6 bases from J; junction bases left unmatched: 10. The CDR3 extends over 15 amino acids. Germline CDR1 MNHEY, CDR2 SMNVEV (reference sequence). Sequenced sample: PBMCs. The sequence was obtained from a woman in her 40s in good health and CMV-seronegative. This chain connects TRBV27 to TRBJ2-7; TRBD1 agrees at 8 bases. The CDR3, as DNA: TGTGCCAGCAGTTTCGCAGGGGGCGGTATCTTCGAGCAGTACTTC. It encodes CASSFAGGGIFEQYF.